This TCR beta chain stems from a study of vaccination effects on CD4 cells after COVID-19. Generated by immunoSEQ multiplex PCR, the TCRdb table keeps only in-frame clones and is missing some. The sample gives 25,000 or so clones, 71% of which show up once; 12% is in the top ten. Before sequencing took place, the ViraFEST assay used viral peptide pools to expand antigen-specific CD4+ T cells. Culturing for around ten days preceded CD4+ T cell isolation. People in the vaccine group had not been infected with SARS-CoV-2 before, and their nucleocapsid antibodies were negative. On day 3 and again on day 7, half the medium was replaced with IL-2 medium. Comment on this clone: Its antigen is as yet unknown.

The origin of this receptor is a human donor who received a COVID-19 vaccine. This material consisted of CD4+ T cells from PBMCs cultured with HCoV-OC43 spike peptides, taken before COVID-19 vaccination. Sample subset: HCoV-OC43 spike overlapping peptide pool stimulation.

The CDR3 bases are TGTGCCAGCAGCTTAGGGGGGGGATCGAGGGAGACCCAGTACTTC. It translates to CASSLGGGSRETQYF. This sequence joins TRBV11-2 and TRBJ2-5; 7 bases are a match to TRBD2. Trimming took 1 base from V and 5 from J; bases not matched to a gene: 7. CDR3 length: 15 amino acids. Germline V lookup: CDR1 SGHAT, CDR2 FQNNGV.